Listed here are 5 T cell receptor beta chains from one sample, sequenced in a study of cytomegalovirus exposure and HLA in healthy donors. PCR used 60 Vbeta primers and 13 Jbeta primers. Generated by immunoSEQ multiplex PCR, the TCRdb table keeps only in-frame clones and is missing some. Of some 140,000 clones listed, 80% were seen once; the top ten hold about 4.3%. Source material: PBMCs. The receptors here all came from a man aged 25 to 40 in good health.

The chain uses TRBV21-1 and TRBJ2-2; the tabulated D call, TRBD2, remains unverified against the DNA. TRBV21-1 is assigned pseudogene status. The CDR3 is 18 residues long. This CDR3 is CASSKVNSGRDRPGELFF. CDR3 coding DNA: TGTGCCAGCAGCAAAGTGAATAGCGGGAGGGATAGGCCCGGGGAGCTGTTTTTT.

The chain employs TRBV28 and TRBJ2-3; TRBD2 aligns across 8 bases. V trimming: 7 bases; J trimming: 4 bases; junction bases outside the gene matches: 7. The CDR3 is 14 amino acids. The V gene's germline CDR1 is MDHEN and CDR2 SYDVKM. This CDR3 is CASISGGVADTQYF. The CDR3 DNA reads TGTGCCAGCATTTCGGGGGGGGTGGCAGATACGCAGTATTTT.

The CDR3 region has the DNA TGTGCCAGCAGCTTAGGGACAGGAGGGGAGACCCAGTACTTC. It translates to CASSLGTGGETQYF. The V call is TRBV7-9, the J call TRBJ2-5; D perhaps matches TRBD1 (7 bases). Between the trimmed V and J ends, which lost 1 base and 5 bases, there was a span of 11 bases. CDR1 is SEHNR and CDR2 is FQNEAQ in the germline V gene (reference sequence). The CDR3 runs to 14 residues.

The chain uses TRBV6-1 and TRBJ2-6; D unclear. CDR3 length: 12 amino acids. V dropped 3 bases and J dropped 10 bases, with 7 bases sitting between them. Germline V lookup: CDR1 MNHNS, CDR2 SASEGT. The CDR3 reads CASSDPGNVLTF. CDR3 sequence (DNA): TGTGCCAGCAGTGACCCCGGGAACGTCCTGACTTTC.

The V call is TRBV7-9, the J call TRBJ2-5, with D perhaps TRBD2 (5 bases). Germline assignment: CDR1 SEHNR and CDR2 FQNEAQ (reference sequence). This CDR3 contains 14 residues. The V gene lost 5 bases and the J gene lost 2 bases, with 12 bases spanning the gap. The CDR3 sequence is CASSINGVQETQYF. The DNA of the CDR3 is TGTGCCAGCAGCATAAACGGGGTACAAGAGACCCAGTACTTC.